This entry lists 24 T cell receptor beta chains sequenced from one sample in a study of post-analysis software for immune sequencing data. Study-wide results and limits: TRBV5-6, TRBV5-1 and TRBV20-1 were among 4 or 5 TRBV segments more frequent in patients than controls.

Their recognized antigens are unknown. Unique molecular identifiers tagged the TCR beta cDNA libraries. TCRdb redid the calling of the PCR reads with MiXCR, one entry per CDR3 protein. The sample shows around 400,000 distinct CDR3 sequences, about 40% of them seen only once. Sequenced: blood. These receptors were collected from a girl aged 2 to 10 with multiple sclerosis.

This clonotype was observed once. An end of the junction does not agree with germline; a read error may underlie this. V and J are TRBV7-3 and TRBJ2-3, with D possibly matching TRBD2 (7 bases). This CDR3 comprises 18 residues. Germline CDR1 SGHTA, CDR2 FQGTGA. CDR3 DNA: TGCGCCAGCAGCTTAATAACAGGGAGCGGGACTATTACAGATATGCAGTATTTT. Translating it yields CASSLITGSGTITDMQYF.

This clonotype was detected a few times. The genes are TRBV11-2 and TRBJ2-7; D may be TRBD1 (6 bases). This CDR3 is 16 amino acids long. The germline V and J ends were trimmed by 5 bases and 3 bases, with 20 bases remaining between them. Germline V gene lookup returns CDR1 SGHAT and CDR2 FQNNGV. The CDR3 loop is CASSPITGDILYEQYF. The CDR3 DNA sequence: TGTGCCAGCAGCCCTATTACTGGGGACATCCTCTACGAGCAGTACTTC. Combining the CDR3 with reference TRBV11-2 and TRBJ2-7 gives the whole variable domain EAGVAQSPRYKIIEKRQSVAFWCNPISGHATLYWYQQILGQGPKLLIQFQNNGVVDDSQLPKDRFSAERLKGVDSTLKIQPAKLEDSAVYLCASSPITGDILYEQYFGPGTRLTVT.

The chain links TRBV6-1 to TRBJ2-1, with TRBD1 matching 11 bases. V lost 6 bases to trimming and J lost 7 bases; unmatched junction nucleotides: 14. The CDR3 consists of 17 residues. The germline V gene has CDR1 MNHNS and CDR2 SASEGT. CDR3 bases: TGTGCCAGCAGGGAGGACAGGGGGCGATCCCTAATGAATGAGCAGTTCTTC. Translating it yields CASREDRGRSLMNEQFF.

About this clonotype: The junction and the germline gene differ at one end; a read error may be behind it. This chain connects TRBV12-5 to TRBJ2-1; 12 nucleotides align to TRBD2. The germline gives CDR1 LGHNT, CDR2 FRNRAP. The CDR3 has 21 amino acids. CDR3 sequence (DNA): TGTGCTAATGGTTTGACTAGACTAGCGGGAGCCAGCCCGAAGGGTGACAATGAGCAGTTCTTC. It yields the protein CANGLTRLAGASPKGDNEQFF.

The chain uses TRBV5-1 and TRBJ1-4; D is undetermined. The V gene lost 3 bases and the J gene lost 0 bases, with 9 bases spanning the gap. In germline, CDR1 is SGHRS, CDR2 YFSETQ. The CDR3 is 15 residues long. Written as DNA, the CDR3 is TGCGCCAGCAGCTGGGTCGGATCAACTAATGAAAAACTGTTTTTT. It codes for CASSWVGSTNEKLFF.

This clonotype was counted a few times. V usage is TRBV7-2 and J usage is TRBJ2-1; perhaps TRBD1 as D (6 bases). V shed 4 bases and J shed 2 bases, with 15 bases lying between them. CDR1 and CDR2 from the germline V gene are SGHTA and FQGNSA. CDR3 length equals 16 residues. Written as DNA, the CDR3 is TGTGCCAGCAGCTGGGTTGGTCAGGGGACCTACAATGAGCAGTTCTTC. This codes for CASSWVGQGTYNEQFF. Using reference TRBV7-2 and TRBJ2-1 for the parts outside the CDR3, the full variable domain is GAGVSQSPSNKVTEKGKDVELRCDPISGHTALYWYRQSLGQGLEFLIYFQGNSAPDKSGLPSDRFSAERTGGSVSTLTIQRTQQEDSAVYLCASSWVGQGTYNEQFFGPGTRLTVL.

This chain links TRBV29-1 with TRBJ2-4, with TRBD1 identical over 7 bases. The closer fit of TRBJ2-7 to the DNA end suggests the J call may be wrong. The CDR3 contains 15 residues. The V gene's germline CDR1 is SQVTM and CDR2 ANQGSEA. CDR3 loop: CSVALIGTVIYEQYF. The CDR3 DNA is TGCAGCGTTGCACTAATTGGGACAGTGATATACGAGCAGTACTTC.

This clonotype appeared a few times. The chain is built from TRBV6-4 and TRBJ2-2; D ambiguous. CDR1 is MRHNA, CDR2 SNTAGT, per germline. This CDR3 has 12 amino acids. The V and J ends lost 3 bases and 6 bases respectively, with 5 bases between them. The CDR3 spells CASSEGAGELFF. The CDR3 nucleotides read TGTGCCAGCAGTGAGGGTGCCGGGGAGCTGTTTTTT.

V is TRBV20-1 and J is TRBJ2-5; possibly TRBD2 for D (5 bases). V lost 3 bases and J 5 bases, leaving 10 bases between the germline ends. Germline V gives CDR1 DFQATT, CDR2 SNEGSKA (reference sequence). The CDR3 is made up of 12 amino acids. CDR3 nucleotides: TGCAGTGCTAGCGAGGGCATGGAGACCCAGTACTTC. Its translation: CSASEGMETQYF.

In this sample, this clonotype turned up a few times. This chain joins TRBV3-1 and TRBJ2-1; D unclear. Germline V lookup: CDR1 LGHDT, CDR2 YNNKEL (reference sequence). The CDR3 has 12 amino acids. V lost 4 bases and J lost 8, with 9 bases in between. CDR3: CASSPDFHEQFF. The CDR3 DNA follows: TGTGCCAGCAGCCCCGATTTTCATGAGCAGTTCTTC.

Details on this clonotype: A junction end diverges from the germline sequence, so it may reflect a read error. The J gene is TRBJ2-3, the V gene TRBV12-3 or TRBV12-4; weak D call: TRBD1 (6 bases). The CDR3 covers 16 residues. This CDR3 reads CASSVTRGSSTDAQYF. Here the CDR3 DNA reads TGTGCCAGCAGTGTAACGAGGGGGTCTAGCACAGATGCGCAGTATTTT.

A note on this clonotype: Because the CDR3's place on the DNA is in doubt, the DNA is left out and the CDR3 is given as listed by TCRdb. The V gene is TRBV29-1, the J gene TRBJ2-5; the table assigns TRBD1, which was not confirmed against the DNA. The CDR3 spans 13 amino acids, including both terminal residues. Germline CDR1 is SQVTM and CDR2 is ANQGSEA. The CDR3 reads CSVFGTGTYERYF.

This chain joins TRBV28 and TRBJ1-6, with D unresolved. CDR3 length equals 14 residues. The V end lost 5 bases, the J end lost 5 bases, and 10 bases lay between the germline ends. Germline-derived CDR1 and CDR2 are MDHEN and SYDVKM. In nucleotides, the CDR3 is TGTGCCAGCAGTCCCGACGGAGATAATTCACCCCTCCACTTT. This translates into CASSPDGDNSPLHF.

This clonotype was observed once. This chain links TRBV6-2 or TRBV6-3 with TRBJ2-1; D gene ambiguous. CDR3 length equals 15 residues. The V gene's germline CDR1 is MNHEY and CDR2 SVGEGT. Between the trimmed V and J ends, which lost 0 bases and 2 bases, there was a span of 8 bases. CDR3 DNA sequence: TGTGCCAGCAGTTACTCTAGTATAACCTACAATGAGCAGTTCTTC. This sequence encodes CASSYSSITYNEQFF.

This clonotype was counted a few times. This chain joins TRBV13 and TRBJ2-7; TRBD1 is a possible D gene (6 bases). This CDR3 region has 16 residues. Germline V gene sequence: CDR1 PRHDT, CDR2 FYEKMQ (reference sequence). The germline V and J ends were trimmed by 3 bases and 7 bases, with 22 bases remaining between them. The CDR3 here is CASSFQGKSYLREQYF. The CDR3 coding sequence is TGTGCCAGCAGCTTTCAGGGGAAGAGTTACCTACGGGAGCAGTACTTC.

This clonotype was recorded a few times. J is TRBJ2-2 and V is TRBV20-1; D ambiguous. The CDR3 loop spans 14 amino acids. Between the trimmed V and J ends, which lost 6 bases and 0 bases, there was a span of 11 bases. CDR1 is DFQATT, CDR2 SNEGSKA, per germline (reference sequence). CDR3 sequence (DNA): TGCAGTGCCCGTAGGAATGCGAACACCGGGGAGCTGTTTTTT. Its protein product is CSARRNANTGELFF.

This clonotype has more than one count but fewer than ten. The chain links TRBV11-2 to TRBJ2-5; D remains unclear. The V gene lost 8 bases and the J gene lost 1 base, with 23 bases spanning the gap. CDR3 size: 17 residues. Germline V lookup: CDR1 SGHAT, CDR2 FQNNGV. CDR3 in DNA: TGTGCCAGCGGCAAATACCCAACCAGGTGGCCCCAAGAGACCCAGTACTTC. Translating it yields CASGKYPTRWPQETQYF.

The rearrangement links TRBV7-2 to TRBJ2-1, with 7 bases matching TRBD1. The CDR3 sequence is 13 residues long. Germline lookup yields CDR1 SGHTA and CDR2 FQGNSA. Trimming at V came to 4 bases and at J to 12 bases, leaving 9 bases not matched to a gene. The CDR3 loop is CASSSRQGGRQFF. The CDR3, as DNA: TGTGCCAGCAGCTCCCGACAGGGTGGAAGGCAGTTCTTC.

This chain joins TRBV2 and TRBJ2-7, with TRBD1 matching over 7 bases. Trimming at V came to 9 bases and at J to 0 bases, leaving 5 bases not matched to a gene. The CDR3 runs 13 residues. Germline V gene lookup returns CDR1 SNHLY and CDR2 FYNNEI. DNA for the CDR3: TGTGCCAGGGGGGACAGTCACTCCTACGAGCAGTACTTC. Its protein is CARGDSHSYEQYF.

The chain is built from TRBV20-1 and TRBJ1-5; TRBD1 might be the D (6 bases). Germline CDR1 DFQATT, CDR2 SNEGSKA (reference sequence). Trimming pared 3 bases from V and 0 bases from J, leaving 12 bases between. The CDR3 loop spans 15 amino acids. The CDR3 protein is CSASLTGSSNQPQHF. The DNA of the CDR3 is TGCAGTGCTAGCCTAACAGGGAGTAGCAATCAGCCCCAGCATTTT.

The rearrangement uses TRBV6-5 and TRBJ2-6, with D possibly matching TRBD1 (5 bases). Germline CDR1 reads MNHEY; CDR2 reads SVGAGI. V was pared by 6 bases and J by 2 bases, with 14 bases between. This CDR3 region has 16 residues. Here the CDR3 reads CASRSQGRPGANVLTF. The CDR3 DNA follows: TGTGCCAGCAGATCCCAGGGTAGGCCTGGGGCCAACGTCCTGACTTTC.

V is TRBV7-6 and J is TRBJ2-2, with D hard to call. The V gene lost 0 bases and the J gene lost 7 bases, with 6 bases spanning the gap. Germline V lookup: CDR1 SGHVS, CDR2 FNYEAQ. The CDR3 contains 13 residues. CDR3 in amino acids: CASSLALGGELFF. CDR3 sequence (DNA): TGTGCCAGCAGCTTAGCGCTCGGCGGGGAGCTGTTTTTT.

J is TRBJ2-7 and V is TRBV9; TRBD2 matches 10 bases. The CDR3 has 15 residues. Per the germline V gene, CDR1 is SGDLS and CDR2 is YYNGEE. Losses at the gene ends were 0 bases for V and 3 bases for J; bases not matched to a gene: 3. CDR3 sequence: CASSVGTSGDYEQYF. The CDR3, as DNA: TGTGCCAGCAGCGTAGGGACTAGCGGAGACTACGAGCAGTACTTC.

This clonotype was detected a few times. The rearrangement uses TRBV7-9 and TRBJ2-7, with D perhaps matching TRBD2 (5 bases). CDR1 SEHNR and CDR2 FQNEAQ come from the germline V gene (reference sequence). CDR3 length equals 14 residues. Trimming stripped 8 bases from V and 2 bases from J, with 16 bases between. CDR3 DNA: TGTGCCAGCCGGGGTCAAGGGCGTACCTACGAGCAGTACTTC. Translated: CASRGQGRTYEQYF. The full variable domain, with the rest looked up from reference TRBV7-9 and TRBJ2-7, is DTGVSQNPRHKITKRGQNVTFRCDPISEHNRLYWYRQTLGQGPEFLTYFQNEAQLEKSRLLSDRFSAERPKGSFSTLEIQRTEQGDSAMYLCASRGQGRTYEQYFGPGTRLTVT.